The sequence of this T cell receptor (beta chain) was determined in a study of T cells in Graves' hyperthyroidism and ophthalmopathy. Regarding the study as a whole: Researchers found most expanded thyroid clonotypes above 0.001 in blood as well.

The investigators amplified TCR beta CDR3 regions from RNA transcripts. With the HTBI primer set, the TCR CDR3 went through a first round of RT-PCR. TCRdb analysed the multiplex PCR reads with MiXCR anew, one entry per CDR3 protein. The data contain 550,000 to 650,000 distinct CDR3 sequences, 14% of them singletons. There are many counts of this clonotype. Its specificity is not known. Patients counted as stable if ophthalmopathy did not develop within 18 months. This TCR was sampled from a woman in her thirties or forties with Graves' hyperthyroidism. Sequencing was carried out using blood.

The CDR3 is CSSQDSEGRSPLHF. The CDR3 nucleotides are TGCAGTTCTCAGGACTCAGAAGGACGTTCACCCCTCCACTTT. V and J are TRBV20-1 and TRBJ1-6; D is ambiguous. The V gene's germline CDR1 is DFQATT and CDR2 SNEGSKA (reference sequence). Trimming took off 8 bases at V and 9 bases at J, with 20 bases between the two ends. The CDR3 is made up of 14 amino acids.